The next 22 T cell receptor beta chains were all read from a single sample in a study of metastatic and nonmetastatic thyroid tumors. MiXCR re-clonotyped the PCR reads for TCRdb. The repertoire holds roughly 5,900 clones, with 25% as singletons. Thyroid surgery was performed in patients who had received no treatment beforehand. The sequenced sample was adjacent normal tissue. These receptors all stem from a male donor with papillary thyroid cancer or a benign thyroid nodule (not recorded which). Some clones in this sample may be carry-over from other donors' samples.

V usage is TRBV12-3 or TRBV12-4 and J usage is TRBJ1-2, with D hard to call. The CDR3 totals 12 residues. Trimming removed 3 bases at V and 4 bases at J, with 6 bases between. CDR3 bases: TGTGCCAGCAGTTTTAACAGCTATGGCTACACCTTC. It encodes CASSFNSYGYTF.

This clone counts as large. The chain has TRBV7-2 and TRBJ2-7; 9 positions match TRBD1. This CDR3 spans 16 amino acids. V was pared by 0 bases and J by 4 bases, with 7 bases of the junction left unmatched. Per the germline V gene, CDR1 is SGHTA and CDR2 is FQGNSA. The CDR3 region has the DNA TGTGCCAGCAGCTTAGCTTTAGGGACAGGGTTGTACGAGCAGTACTTC. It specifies CASSLALGTGLYEQYF.

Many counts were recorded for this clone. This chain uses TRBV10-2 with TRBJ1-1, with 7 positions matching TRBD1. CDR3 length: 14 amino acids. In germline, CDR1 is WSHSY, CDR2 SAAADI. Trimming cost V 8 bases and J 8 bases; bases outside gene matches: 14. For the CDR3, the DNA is TGCGCCAGCTCTTGGACAGGAACGAAGGGGGAAGCTTTCTTT. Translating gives CASSWTGTKGEAFF.

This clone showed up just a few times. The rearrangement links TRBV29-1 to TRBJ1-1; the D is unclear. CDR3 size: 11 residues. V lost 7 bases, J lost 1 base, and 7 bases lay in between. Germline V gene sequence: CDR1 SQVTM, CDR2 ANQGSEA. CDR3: CSDGSNTEAFF. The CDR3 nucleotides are TGCAGCGACGGTTCGAACACTGAAGCTTTCTTT.

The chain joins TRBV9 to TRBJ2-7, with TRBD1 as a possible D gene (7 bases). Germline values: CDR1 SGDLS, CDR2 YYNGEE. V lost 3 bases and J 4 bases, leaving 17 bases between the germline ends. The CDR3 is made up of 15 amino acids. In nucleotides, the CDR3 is TGTGCCAGCAGCGGAAACCGACAGGGAGGTTACGAGCAGTACTTC. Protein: CASSGNRQGGYEQYF. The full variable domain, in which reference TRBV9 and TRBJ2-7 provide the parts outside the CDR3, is DSGVTQTPKHLITATGQRVTLRCSPRSGDLSVYWYQQSLDQGLQFLIQYYNGEERAKGNILERFSAQQFPDLHSELNLSSLELGDSALYFCASSGNRQGGYEQYFGPGTRLTVT.

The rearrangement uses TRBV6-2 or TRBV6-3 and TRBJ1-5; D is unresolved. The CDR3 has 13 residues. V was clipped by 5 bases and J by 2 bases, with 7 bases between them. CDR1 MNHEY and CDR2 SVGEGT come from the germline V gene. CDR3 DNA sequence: TGTGCCAGCAGTCCCCTTGGCAATCAGCCCCAGCATTTT. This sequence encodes CASSPLGNQPQHF.

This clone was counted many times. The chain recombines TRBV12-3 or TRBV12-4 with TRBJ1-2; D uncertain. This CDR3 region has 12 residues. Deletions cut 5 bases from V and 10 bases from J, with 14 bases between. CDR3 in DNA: TGTGCCAGCAGTACCCGGGAGGGTGCCTACACCTTC. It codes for CASSTREGAYTF.

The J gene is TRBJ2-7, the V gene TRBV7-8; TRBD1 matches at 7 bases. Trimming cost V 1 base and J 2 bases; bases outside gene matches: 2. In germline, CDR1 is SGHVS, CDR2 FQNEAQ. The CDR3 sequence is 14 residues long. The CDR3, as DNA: TGTGCCAGCAGCTTAGAGACAGGGCCCTACGAGCAGTACTTC. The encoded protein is CASSLETGPYEQYF.

As DNA, the CDR3 is TGCGCCAGCAGCTTCGCGCCAGGGGTGGGCGAGCAGTACTTC. Amino acid sequence: CASSFAPGVGEQYF. The chain joins TRBV4-1 to TRBJ2-7; D possibly corresponds to TRBD1 (6 bases). CDR1 is MGHRA and CDR2 is YSYEKL in the germline V gene. CDR3 length equals 14 residues. Trimming removed 5 bases at V and 6 bases at J, with 17 bases between.

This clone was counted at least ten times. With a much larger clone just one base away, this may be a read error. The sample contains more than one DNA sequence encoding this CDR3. The CDR3 DNA follows: TGTGCCAGCAGTTACCGCGACTACAATGAGCAGTTCTTC. As protein: CASSYRDYNEQFF. The rearrangement joins TRBV6-5 to TRBJ2-1; D gene uncertain. Per the germline V gene, CDR1 is MNHEY and CDR2 is SVGAGI. Trimming cost V 2 bases and J 3 bases, with 5 bases left between them. The CDR3 is 13 amino acids.

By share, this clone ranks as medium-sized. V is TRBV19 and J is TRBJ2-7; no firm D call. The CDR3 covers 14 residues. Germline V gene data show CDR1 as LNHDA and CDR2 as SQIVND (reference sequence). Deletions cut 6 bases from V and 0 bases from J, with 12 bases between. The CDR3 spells CASSVQRSSYEQYF. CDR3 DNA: TGTGCCAGTAGCGTACAGAGAAGCTCCTACGAGCAGTACTTC.

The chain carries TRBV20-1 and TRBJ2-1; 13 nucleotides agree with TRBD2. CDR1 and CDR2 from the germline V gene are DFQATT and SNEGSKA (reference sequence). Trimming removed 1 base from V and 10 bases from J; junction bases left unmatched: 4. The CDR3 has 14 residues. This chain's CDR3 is CSARGTSGRAEQFF. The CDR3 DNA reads TGCAGTGCTAGAGGGACTAGCGGGAGAGCAGAGCAGTTCTTC.

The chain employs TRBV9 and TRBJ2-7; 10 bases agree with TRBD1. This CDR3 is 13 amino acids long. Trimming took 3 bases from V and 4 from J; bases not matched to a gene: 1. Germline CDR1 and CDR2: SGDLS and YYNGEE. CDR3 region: CASSGQGAYEQYF. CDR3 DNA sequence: TGTGCCAGCAGCGGACAGGGGGCATACGAGCAGTACTTC.

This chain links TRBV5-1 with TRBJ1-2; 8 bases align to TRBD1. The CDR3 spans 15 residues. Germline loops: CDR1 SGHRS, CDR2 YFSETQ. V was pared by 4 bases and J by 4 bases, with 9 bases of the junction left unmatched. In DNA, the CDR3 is TGCGCCAGCAGCCCTTCGACAGGGGAGAGCTATGGCTACACCTTC. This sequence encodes CASSPSTGESYGYTF.

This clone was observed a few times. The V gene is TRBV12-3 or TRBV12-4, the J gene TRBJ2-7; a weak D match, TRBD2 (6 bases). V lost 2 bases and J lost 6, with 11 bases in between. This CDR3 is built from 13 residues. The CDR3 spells CASSLLLAGEQYF. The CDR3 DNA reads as TGTGCCAGCAGTTTACTACTAGCCGGCGAGCAGTACTTC.

The CDR3 DNA follows: TGTGCCAGCAGTAACCCGGACAGGGGGTTCCAAGAGACCCAGTACTTC. Translated: CASSNPDRGFQETQYF. The chain joins TRBV6-1 to TRBJ2-5, with 10 bases that match TRBD1. The CDR3 covers 16 residues. CDR1 and CDR2 (germline): MNHNS, SASEGT. The V and J ends lost 5 bases and 1 base, in that order; junction bases with no gene match: 7.

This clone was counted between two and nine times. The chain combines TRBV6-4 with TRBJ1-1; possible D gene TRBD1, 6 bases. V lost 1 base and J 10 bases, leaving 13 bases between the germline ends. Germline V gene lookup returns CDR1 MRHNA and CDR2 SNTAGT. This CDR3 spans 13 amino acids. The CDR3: CASSDWAGDRAFF. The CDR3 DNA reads TGTGCCAGCAGTGACTGGGCAGGGGATCGAGCTTTCTTT.

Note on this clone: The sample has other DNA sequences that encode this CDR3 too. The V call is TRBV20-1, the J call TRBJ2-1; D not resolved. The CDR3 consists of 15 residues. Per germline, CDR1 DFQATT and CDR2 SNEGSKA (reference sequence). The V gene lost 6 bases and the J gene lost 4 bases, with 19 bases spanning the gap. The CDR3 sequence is CSAPYGRSLYNEQFF. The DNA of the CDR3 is TGCAGTGCGCCATACGGACGATCGTTATACAATGAGCAGTTCTTC.

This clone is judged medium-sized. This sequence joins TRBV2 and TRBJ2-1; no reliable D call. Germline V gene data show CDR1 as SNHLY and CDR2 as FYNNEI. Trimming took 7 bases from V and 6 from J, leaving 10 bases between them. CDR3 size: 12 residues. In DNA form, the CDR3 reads TGTGCCAGCACTTCAGCCCCCAATGAGCAGTTCTTC. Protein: CASTSAPNEQFF.

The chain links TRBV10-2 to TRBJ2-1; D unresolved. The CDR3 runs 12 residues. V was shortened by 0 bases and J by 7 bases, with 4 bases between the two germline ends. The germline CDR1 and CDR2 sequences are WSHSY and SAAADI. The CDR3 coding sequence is TGCGCCAGCAGTGAGTCCTTGAATGAGCAGTTCTTC. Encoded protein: CASSESLNEQFF.

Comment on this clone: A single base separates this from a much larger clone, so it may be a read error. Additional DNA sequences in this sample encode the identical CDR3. The CDR3 sequence is CSARLANYEQYF. The CDR3, as DNA: TGCAGTGCTAGACTAGCTAACTACGAGCAGTACTTC. V usage is TRBV20-1 and J usage is TRBJ2-7; D possibly corresponds to TRBD2 (5 bases). The CDR3 sequence is 12 residues long. The V end lost 2 bases, the J end lost 3 bases, and 8 bases lay between the germline ends. Germline assignment: CDR1 DFQATT and CDR2 SNEGSKA (reference sequence).

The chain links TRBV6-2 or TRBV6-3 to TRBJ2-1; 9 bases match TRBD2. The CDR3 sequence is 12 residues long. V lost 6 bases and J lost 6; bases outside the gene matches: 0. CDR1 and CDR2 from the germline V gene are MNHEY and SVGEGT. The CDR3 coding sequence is TGTGCCAGCAGAGCGGGAGGCAATGAGCAGTTCTTC. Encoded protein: CASRAGGNEQFF.